This entry lists 21 T cell receptor beta chains sequenced from one sample in a study of cytomegalovirus exposure and HLA in healthy donors. Vbeta (60) and Jbeta (13) primers were used in the PCR. Measured with immunoSEQ multiplex PCR; TCRdb has only the in-frame clones, and not every one. Of some 200,000 clones in the sample, 79% are singletons; the top ten hold about 1.4%. The sample comprised PBMCs. The origin of the receptors is a girl between 5 and 17 years old in good health and CMV-seropositive.

The chain couples TRBV5-1 to TRBJ2-7, with 11 positions matching TRBD1. From germline, CDR1 is SGHRS and CDR2 YFSETQ. CDR3 size: 16 residues. After removal of 0 bases from V and 7 bases from J, the junction contained 9 bases not matched to a gene. As DNA, the CDR3 is TGCGCCAGCAGCTTGGGCGCCGGGACAGGGGGTTGGGAGCAGTACTTC. Translation: CASSLGAGTGGWEQYF.

The V and J genes are TRBV27 and TRBJ2-7; TRBD2 matches at 9 bases. V was clipped by 6 bases and J by 2 bases; unmatched bases: 5. The germline V gene has CDR1 MNHEY and CDR2 SMNVEV (reference sequence). The CDR3 runs to 14 residues. The CDR3 here is CASSPRGGAYEQYF. The CDR3 nucleotides are TGTGCCAGCAGCCCTCGCGGGGGGGCCTACGAGCAGTACTTC.

The rearrangement links TRBV19 to TRBJ2-7; weak D call: TRBD1 (6 bases). Between the trimmed V and J ends, which lost 1 base and 3 bases, there was a span of 13 bases. The CDR3 contains 15 residues. Germline V CDR1 and CDR2: LNHDA, SQIVND (reference sequence). The CDR3 here is CASSIATRGIYEQYF. CDR3 DNA sequence: TGTGCCAGTAGTATAGCGACCAGGGGCATCTACGAGCAGTACTTC.

V usage is TRBV5-6 and J usage is TRBJ1-6, with 7 bases matching TRBD1. The ends lost 1 base at V and 1 base at J; junction bases unmatched: 2. This CDR3 is 16 amino acids long. The germline V gene encodes CDR1 SGHDT and CDR2 YYEEEE. The CDR3 sequence: CASSLQGGSYNSPLHF. In DNA form, the CDR3 reads TGTGCCAGCAGCTTGCAGGGGGGATCCTATAATTCACCCCTCCACTTT. Based on the CDR3 plus reference TRBV5-6 and TRBJ1-6, the full variable domain is DAGVTQSPTHLIKTRGQQVTLRCSPKSGHDTVSWYQQALGQGPQFIFQYYEEEERQRGNFPDRFSGHQFPNYSSELNVNALLLGDSALYLCASSLQGGSYNSPLHFGNGTRLTVT.

This clone has a single count. The chain has TRBV9 and TRBJ2-3; D gene ambiguous. Trimming took 4 bases from V and 0 from J, leaving 9 bases between them. This CDR3 is built from 14 residues. The germline gives CDR1 SGDLS, CDR2 YYNGEE. The CDR3 spells CASSPSASTDTQYF. CDR3 in DNA: TGTGCCAGCAGCCCTAGTGCTAGCACAGATACGCAGTATTTT.

V is TRBV5-5 and J is TRBJ1-1; D gene unclear. Germline-derived CDR1 and CDR2 are SGHKS and YYEKEE (reference sequence). CDR3 length: 15 residues. Deletions cut 1 base from V and 0 bases from J, with 10 bases between. The CDR3 loop reads CASSLFSSVNTEAFF. The CDR3 bases are TGTGCCAGCAGCTTGTTCTCCTCGGTGAACACTGAAGCTTTCTTT.

This chain uses TRBV9 with TRBJ2-2; perhaps TRBD2 as D (5 bases). CDR1 and CDR2 from the germline V gene are SGDLS and YYNGEE. Trimming shortened V by 4 bases and J by 7 bases, and 14 bases separated the two germline ends. This CDR3 has 14 residues. DNA for the CDR3: TGTGCCAGCAGCCCGCGATCGGCGGGCGGGGAGCTGTTTTTT. Protein product: CASSPRSAGGELFF.

This clone occurred a few times. The V call is TRBV4-3, the J call TRBJ2-6, with D hard to call. The germline V gene has CDR1 LGHNA and CDR2 YSLEER. The CDR3 runs 16 residues. V dropped 0 bases and J dropped 0 bases, with 6 bases sitting between them. This CDR3 is CASSQDHGSGANVLTF. The CDR3 region has the DNA TGCGCCAGCAGCCAAGATCACGGCTCTGGGGCCAACGTCCTGACTTTC.

V and J are TRBV6-5 and TRBJ2-7, with 10 bases aligning to TRBD2. V shed 6 bases, J shed 0 bases, and the junction held 5 bases outside the gene matches. The CDR3 covers 15 residues. In germline, CDR1 is MNHEY, CDR2 SVGAGI. The CDR3 DNA reads TGTGCCAGCAGACCCCAGCGGGGGGGCTCCTACGAGCAGTACTTC. Translation: CASRPQRGGSYEQYF.

The J gene is TRBJ1-4, the V gene TRBV5-5; possibly TRBD1 for D (6 bases). The CDR3 is 15 amino acids. Germline values: CDR1 SGHKS, CDR2 YYEKEE (reference sequence). Trimming removed 2 bases at V and 5 bases at J, with 13 bases between. For the CDR3, the DNA is TGTGCCAGCAGCTTCGGGGACAACCGAAATGAAAAACTGTTTTTT. Translating gives CASSFGDNRNEKLFF.

The V and J genes are TRBV13 and TRBJ2-3, with 10 bases matching TRBD2. Germline assignment: CDR1 PRHDT and CDR2 FYEKMQ (reference sequence). Losses at the gene ends were 5 bases for V and 1 base for J; bases not matched to a gene: 18. The length of the CDR3 is 20 residues. CDR3 residues: CASSPPLGSGGAYGTDTQYF. CDR3 in DNA: TGTGCCAGCAGCCCCCCCCTGGGGAGCGGGGGGGCGTATGGCACAGATACGCAGTATTTT.

This chain connects TRBV12-5 to TRBJ2-7, with unresolved D. There are 11 residues in the CDR3. The germline CDR1 and CDR2 sequences are LGHNT and FRNRAP. Trimming removed 5 bases at V and 3 bases at J, with 5 bases between. Here the CDR3 reads CASGQNYEQYF. The CDR3 nucleotides are TGTGCTAGTGGTCAAAACTACGAGCAGTACTTC.

V gene TRBV15 combines with J gene TRBJ2-5; 8 bases are a match to TRBD2. This CDR3 spans 16 amino acids. Trimming at V came to 3 bases and at J to 5 bases, leaving 11 bases not matched to a gene. Germline V gives CDR1 LNHNV, CDR2 YYDKDF (reference sequence). The CDR3 DNA sequence: TGTGCCACCAGCAGCGGGGGGGCTAGCGGACGGGAGACCCAGTACTTC. It codes for CATSSGGASGRETQYF.

This clone was picked up a small number of times. The V gene is TRBV5-6, the J gene TRBJ2-7; D remains unclear. Germline CDR1 and CDR2: SGHDT and YYEEEE. The CDR3 covers 12 residues. With 2 bases removed from V and 2 bases from J, the gap between germline ends came to 5 bases. The CDR3 spells CASSFNTYEQYF. The CDR3 DNA sequence: TGTGCCAGCAGCTTTAACACCTACGAGCAGTACTTC.

This clone was detected only once. This sequence joins TRBV5-1 and TRBJ2-5; a possible D gene is TRBD2 (7 bases). The CDR3 extends over 14 amino acids. Germline CDR1 reads SGHRS; CDR2 reads YFSETQ. V was clipped by 3 bases and J by 5 bases, with 14 bases between them. Here the CDR3 reads CASSWGGSRETQYF. CDR3 nucleotides: TGCGCCAGCAGCTGGGGGGGCAGTAGGGAGACCCAGTACTTC.

This clone is a singleton in its sample. The chain's CDR3 is CASSDRYQETQYF. Here the CDR3 DNA reads TGTGCCAGTAGTGACAGGTACCAAGAGACCCAGTACTTC. The V and J genes are TRBV19 and TRBJ2-5; D perhaps matches TRBD1 (6 bases). Trimming pared 5 bases from V and 0 bases from J, leaving 7 bases between. CDR3 length: 13 residues. Germline CDR1 and CDR2: LNHDA and SQIVND (reference sequence).

J is TRBJ2-1 and V is TRBV18, with D perhaps matching TRBD2 (5 bases). The length of the CDR3 is 16 residues. Trimming pared 4 bases from V and 2 bases from J, leaving 15 bases between. Germline V gene lookup returns CDR1 KGHSH and CDR2 LQKENI. DNA for the CDR3: TGTGCCAGCTCACAAGGGCATCCCGGGGCCTACAATGAGCAGTTCTTC. This codes for CASSQGHPGAYNEQFF.

A note on this clone: Other nucleotide sequences in the sample specify the same CDR3. This chain's CDR3 is CASSEGGSNYGYTF. The CDR3 DNA is TGTGCCAGCAGTGAGGGGGGGAGCAACTATGGCTACACCTTC. The V and J genes are TRBV6-1 and TRBJ1-2; the D gene is possibly TRBD1 (5 bases). The CDR3 is 14 residues long. Germline V gene sequence: CDR1 MNHNS, CDR2 SASEGT. Trimming pared 3 bases from V and 2 bases from J, leaving 10 bases between.

The chain recombines TRBV7-2 with TRBJ1-1; D gene uncertain. The CDR3 extends over 13 amino acids. The germline V gene has CDR1 SGHTA and CDR2 FQGNSA. The germline V and J ends were trimmed by 2 bases and 4 bases, with 8 bases remaining between them. The CDR3 region has the DNA TGTGCCAGCAGCTTAAGTCTAGTCACTGAAGCTTTCTTT. This encodes CASSLSLVTEAFF. The variable domain in full, with the rest retrieved from reference TRBV7-2 and TRBJ1-1, is GAGVSQSPSNKVTEKGKDVELRCDPISGHTALYWYRQSLGQGLEFLIYFQGNSAPDKSGLPSDRFSAERTGGSVSTLTIQRTQQEDSAVYLCASSLSLVTEAFFGQGTRLTVV.

Of note for this clone: At one end the junction does not follow the germline gene, possibly because of a read error. V and J are TRBV27 and TRBJ2-7; D is possibly TRBD1 (6 bases). Germline CDR1 is MNHEY and CDR2 is SMNVEV (reference sequence). The CDR3 covers 14 residues. CDR3 protein: CASSRNRDSYGQYF. CDR3 DNA: TGTGCCAGCAGTCGAAACAGGGATTCGTACGGGCAGTACTTC.

The chain has TRBV4-3 and TRBJ2-7; 10 bases map to TRBD1. This CDR3 has 19 amino acids. CDR1 is LGHNA and CDR2 is YSLEER in the germline V gene. V gave up 1 base and J gave up 5 bases; unmatched junction bases: 17. This CDR3 is CASSQAPVPGQGPFDEQYF. CDR3 bases: TGCGCCAGCAGCCAAGCGCCCGTCCCGGGACAGGGGCCCTTCGACGAGCAGTACTTC.